This T cell receptor (beta chain) was sequenced during a study of T-cell reconstitution after alpha-beta-depleted transplantation in children. Construction of the TCRbeta library involved unique molecular identifiers. TCRdb processed the PCR reads anew with MiXCR; each CDR3 protein has one entry. The sample includes under 450,000 distinct CDR3 sequences, 15% to 20% seen only once; the top ten take about 32%. Only a few counts were recorded for this clonotype. What it recognizes is unknown. Study-wide results and caveats: Surviving recipient T cells and thymic progenitors produced the high day-60 TCRbeta diversity seen in some patients. Where alpha-beta T cells came from about two months after transplant was reportedly several hundred expanded graft clones. Diversity and T-cell counts at one year after transplant derived mostly from new T cells.

This CDR3 comprises 18 residues. Trimming cost V 4 bases and J 2 bases, with 21 bases left between them. Per germline, CDR1 WSHSY and CDR2 SAAADI. This clonotype was sampled from a boy less than two years old who had a stem cell transplant for Wiskott-Aldrich syndrome, so the T cells may come from the graft donor. V usage is TRBV10-2 and J usage is TRBJ2-4; tentative D call: TRBD2 (5 bases). Specimen: PBMCs, mostly from graft donor cells, collected 360 days after TCRalphabeta/CD19-depleted stem cell transplant. The CDR3 loop reads CASSVSSAGKWSKNIQYF. The CDR3 DNA reads as TGCGCCAGCAGTGTGTCGAGTGCCGGGAAGTGGTCCAAAAACATTCAGTACTTC.